These 2 T cell receptor beta chains originate from one sample sequenced in a study of cytomegalovirus exposure and HLA in healthy donors. PCR was performed using 60 Vbeta and 13 Jbeta primers. Assay used: immunoSEQ multiplex PCR; TCRdb lists only in-frame clones, some missing. The sample shows over 150,000 clones, 60% to 85% of them seen only once. The sequenced sample consisted of PBMCs. The receptors were gathered from a male donor in good health and CMV-seropositive.

The CDR3 loop reads CASSRPGQGSYEQYF. CDR3 nucleotides: TGTGCCAGCAGTAGGCCGGGACAGGGATCCTACGAGCAGTACTTC. This sequence joins TRBV6-5 and TRBJ2-5; 9 bases agree with TRBD1. The J call could be wrong; TRBJ2-7 is a better fit for the DNA end. CDR1 is MNHEY, CDR2 SVGAGI, per germline. This CDR3 has 15 amino acids.

V and J are TRBV6-5 and TRBJ2-3; 8 nucleotides align to TRBD2. Looked up from germline, CDR1 is MNHEY and CDR2 is SVGAGI. This CDR3 comprises 14 residues. V shed 10 bases and J 1 base; nucleotides not matched to a gene: 7. The DNA for the CDR3 is TGTGCCATATCAGCGGGGGCCCGCACAGATACGCAGTATTTT. As protein: CAISAGARTDTQYF.